These 22 T cell receptor beta chains share one sample of origin, sequenced in a study of cytomegalovirus exposure and HLA in healthy donors. Primers included in the PCR were 60 Vbeta and 13 Jbeta primers. The table came from immunoSEQ multiplex PCR; TCRdb's copy has only in-frame clones and leaves some out. The data show about 87,000 clones, about 68% seen once. Sequenced: PBMCs. These receptors all come from a young man in good health and CMV-seropositive.

This chain links TRBV20-1 with TRBJ2-1; D is unclear. The CDR3 contains 11 residues. Per the germline V gene, CDR1 is DFQATT and CDR2 is SNEGSKA (reference sequence). V was cut by 6 bases and J by 6 bases, with 9 bases left in between. The CDR3 reads CSALLLNEQFF. The CDR3 coding sequence is TGCAGTGCCTTACTCCTCAATGAGCAGTTCTTC.

This clone was observed a few times. This chain joins TRBV5-1 and TRBJ1-1; D remains ambiguous. The CDR3 runs to 13 residues. From germline, CDR1 is SGHRS and CDR2 YFSETQ. Trimming took off 4 bases at V and 7 bases at J, with 14 bases between the two ends. The CDR3 DNA sequence: TGCGCCAGCAGCCTAATGGTTGAGGGTGAAGCTTTCTTT. This encodes CASSLMVEGEAFF. Combining the CDR3 with reference TRBV5-1 and TRBJ1-1 gives the whole variable domain KAGVTQTPRYLIKTRGQQVTLSCSPISGHRSVSWYQQTPGQGLQFLFEYFSETQRNKGNFPGRFSGRQFSNSRSEMNVSTLELGDSALYLCASSLMVEGEAFFGQGTRLTVV.

The chain links TRBV5-6 to TRBJ2-4; TRBD2 aligns across 10 bases. Per the germline V gene, CDR1 is SGHDT and CDR2 is YYEEEE. This CDR3 is 16 amino acids long. The trim removed 0 bases at V and 0 bases at J, leaving 0 bases unmatched. The CDR3 loop is CASSLGTSGAKNIQYF. The CDR3 bases are TGTGCCAGCAGCTTGGGGACTAGCGGAGCCAAAAACATTCAGTACTTC.

This chain joins TRBV5-5 and TRBJ1-1; D remains ambiguous. This CDR3 has 13 amino acids. Germline V gene sequence: CDR1 SGHKS, CDR2 YYEKEE (reference sequence). V was cut by 3 bases and J by 0 bases, with 6 bases left in between. The CDR3 DNA sequence: TGTGCCAGCAGCTGGGCTCTGAACACTGAAGCTTTCTTT. Translating gives CASSWALNTEAFF.

This clone has just one count. The gene calls are TRBV29-1 and TRBJ1-4, with a tentative D call TRBD1 (5 bases). CDR1 is SQVTM and CDR2 is ANQGSEA in the germline V gene. Trimming left V 1 base short and J 7 bases short, with 7 bases between. The CDR3 has 12 amino acids. The CDR3 DNA sequence: TGCAGCGTTGAAGCGGGGGGTGAAAAACTGTTTTTT. Its protein product is CSVEAGGEKLFF.

This clone was seen only once. The chain couples TRBV29-1 to TRBJ1-1; perhaps TRBD1 as D (6 bases). In germline, CDR1 is SQVTM, CDR2 ANQGSEA. This CDR3 is built from 14 residues. V shed 2 bases and J shed 4 bases, with 14 bases lying between them. CDR3 bases: TGCAGCGTTGAAAGAGGGGGGGATGGCACTGAAGCTTTCTTT. Protein product: CSVERGGDGTEAFF.

The CDR3 is CASRTGPNSPLHF. The CDR3 nucleotides read TGTGCCAGCAGGACAGGCCCGAATTCACCCCTCCACTTT. This chain joins TRBV27 and TRBJ1-6, with D maybe TRBD1 (6 bases). Germline V gene sequence: CDR1 MNHEY, CDR2 SMNVEV (reference sequence). The CDR3 has 13 amino acids. V was pared by 6 bases and J by 7 bases, with 10 bases between.

The CDR3 DNA reads as TGTGCCAGCTCACCCCAAAGACAGGGGGCAGGGTACGAGCAGTACTTC. It translates to CASSPQRQGAGYEQYF. The chain carries TRBV18 and TRBJ2-7, with 10 bases identical to TRBD1. The CDR3 consists of 16 residues. The germline gives CDR1 KGHSH, CDR2 LQKENI. Trimming at V came to 3 bases and at J to 4 bases, leaving 9 bases not matched to a gene.

CDR3 in DNA: TGTGCCAGCAGTCCCTCGGGGTCACTAGCGAGGGGGCAGTTCTTC. Translated, it gives CASSPSGSLARGQFF. The V and J genes are TRBV27 and TRBJ2-1; 7 bases are a match to TRBD2. Germline V gene data show CDR1 as MNHEY and CDR2 as SMNVEV (reference sequence). CDR3 size: 15 residues. The trim removed 5 bases at V and 12 bases at J, leaving 16 bases unmatched.

The chain couples TRBV19 to TRBJ1-1, with 8 bases matching TRBD1. This CDR3 region has 16 residues. Germline V gives CDR1 LNHDA, CDR2 SQIVND (reference sequence). The V gene end was trimmed by 5 bases and the J gene end by 0 bases; junction bases not matched to a gene: 8. The CDR3 DNA reads TGTGCCAGTAGTCCGATACAGGGGGATATGAACACTGAAGCTTTCTTT. It specifies CASSPIQGDMNTEAFF.

The count of this clone is one. The chain recombines TRBV5-6 with TRBJ2-1, with D possibly matching TRBD2 (5 bases). CDR1 and CDR2 from the germline V gene are SGHDT and YYEEEE. The CDR3 length is 15 residues. Trimming shortened V by 4 bases and J by 8 bases, and 19 bases separated the two germline ends. CDR3 in DNA: TGTGCCAGCAGCCCCATAGCGCTTGCTGATGATGAGCAGTTCTTC. It is translated as CASSPIALADDEQFF. Filled out from reference TRBV5-6 and TRBJ2-1, the complete variable domain reads DAGVTQSPTHLIKTRGQQVTLRCSPKSGHDTVSWYQQALGQGPQFIFQYYEEEERQRGNFPDRFSGHQFPNYSSELNVNALLLGDSALYLCASSPIALADDEQFFGPGTRLTVL.

This clone was seen a few times. This chain joins TRBV7-9 and TRBJ1-1, with 9 bases aligning to TRBD1. Trimming removed 3 bases from V and 4 bases from J; junction bases left unmatched: 6. CDR1 and CDR2 (germline): SEHNR, FQNEAQ (reference sequence). This CDR3 region has 15 residues. The CDR3 DNA reads TGTGCCAGCAGCTTGGCCGACAGGGGGAGCACTGAAGCTTTCTTT. Its translation: CASSLADRGSTEAFF.

This chain joins TRBV5-6 and TRBJ1-2; 7 bases fit TRBD1. The CDR3 loop spans 13 amino acids. Germline lookup yields CDR1 SGHDT and CDR2 YYEEEE. V gave up 4 bases and J gave up 7 bases; unmatched junction bases: 7. DNA for the CDR3: TGTGCCAGCAGCCCTGACAGGGCTCGTGGCTACACCTTC. As protein: CASSPDRARGYTF.

This clone came up a few times. The chain uses TRBV9 and TRBJ1-4; 8 bases fit TRBD1. Per the germline V gene, CDR1 is SGDLS and CDR2 is YYNGEE. CDR3 length: 15 residues. The V gene end was trimmed by 4 bases and the J gene end by 7 bases; junction bases not matched to a gene: 9. CDR3 sequence reads: CASSPRQGHGEKLFF. The CDR3 DNA reads TGTGCCAGCAGCCCCCGACAGGGGCACGGTGAAAAACTGTTTTTT.

This clone was counted a single time. This rearrangement joins TRBV28 to TRBJ1-2, with D unclear. Germline CDR1 and CDR2: MDHEN and SYDVKM. V was cut by 5 bases and J by 1 base, with 5 bases left in between. The length of the CDR3 is 12 residues. The chain's CDR3 is CASSPVNYGYTF. CDR3 bases: TGTGCCAGCAGTCCGGTTAACTATGGCTACACCTTC.

This sequence joins TRBV19 and TRBJ2-7, with TRBD1 matching over 7 bases. Germline CDR1 reads LNHDA; CDR2 reads SQIVND (reference sequence). CDR3 size: 13 residues. Germline trimming cut 3 bases from V and 4 bases from J; bases unmatched to any gene: 3. The CDR3 reads CASSIQGQYEQYF. The CDR3 coding sequence is TGTGCCAGTAGTATTCAGGGACAGTACGAGCAGTACTTC.

This clone was seen only once. This chain uses TRBV4-2 with TRBJ1-5; D uncertain. Per the germline V gene, CDR1 is LGHNA and CDR2 is YNFKEQ. V gave up 7 bases and J gave up 4 bases, with 17 bases separating them. CDR3 size: 15 residues. The CDR3 DNA reads as TGTGCCAGCACCCCCGAGAGCGCGGCGAATCAGCCCCAGCATTTT. Its protein product is CASTPESAANQPQHF.

The chain couples TRBV5-1 to TRBJ2-5; TRBD2 aligns across 9 bases. The junction had 3 bases not matched to a gene; V was cut back by 4 bases and J by 5 bases. This CDR3 has 13 amino acids. Germline lookup yields CDR1 SGHRS and CDR2 YFSETQ. CDR3: CASSPSGAETQYF. The CDR3 nucleotides read TGCGCCAGCAGCCCTAGCGGGGCCGAGACCCAGTACTTC.

The rearrangement joins TRBV5-1 to TRBJ2-3, with D possibly matching TRBD2 (7 bases). The CDR3 runs 14 residues. Trimming took off 3 bases at V and 3 bases at J, with 11 bases between the two ends. Germline V lookup: CDR1 SGHRS, CDR2 YFSETQ. CDR3 sequence: CASSWGGLTDTQYF. The DNA of the CDR3 is TGCGCCAGCAGCTGGGGGGGCCTGACAGATACGCAGTATTTT. The variable domain in full, completed from reference TRBV5-1 and TRBJ2-3, reads KAGVTQTPRYLIKTRGQQVTLSCSPISGHRSVSWYQQTPGQGLQFLFEYFSETQRNKGNFPGRFSGRQFSNSRSEMNVSTLELGDSALYLCASSWGGLTDTQYFGPGTRLTVL.

The chain employs TRBV10-3 and TRBJ1-1; D is possibly TRBD1 (6 bases). The CDR3 is 15 residues long. V gave up 0 bases and J gave up 2 bases, with 10 bases separating them. CDR1 is ENHRY and CDR2 is SYGVKD in the germline V gene. The CDR3 reads CAISESGGANTEAFF. As DNA, the CDR3 is TGTGCCATCAGTGAGTCGGGGGGGGCAAACACTGAAGCTTTCTTT.

V usage is TRBV28 and J usage is TRBJ2-5; unclear D gene. Deletions cut 7 bases from V and 4 bases from J, with 16 bases between. The germline V gene has CDR1 MDHEN and CDR2 SYDVKM. CDR3 size: 14 residues. CDR3 amino acids: CASTPALAAETQYF. DNA of the CDR3: TGTGCCAGCACCCCGGCTTTGGCGGCAGAGACCCAGTACTTC.

The rearrangement uses TRBV9 and TRBJ1-4, with 9 bases fitting TRBD1. This CDR3 has 17 residues. Germline loops: CDR1 SGDLS, CDR2 YYNGEE. After removal of 0 bases from V and 7 bases from J, the junction contained 10 bases not matched to a gene. CDR3 region: CASSVGQGELIGEKLFF. The CDR3, as DNA: TGTGCCAGCAGCGTAGGACAGGGGGAACTGATTGGTGAAAAACTGTTTTTT. The entire variable domain, with the rest obtained from reference TRBV9 and TRBJ1-4, is as follows: DSGVTQTPKHLITATGQRVTLRCSPRSGDLSVYWYQQSLDQGLQFLIQYYNGEERAKGNILERFSAQQFPDLHSELNLSSLELGDSALYFCASSVGQGELIGEKLFFGSGTQLSVL.